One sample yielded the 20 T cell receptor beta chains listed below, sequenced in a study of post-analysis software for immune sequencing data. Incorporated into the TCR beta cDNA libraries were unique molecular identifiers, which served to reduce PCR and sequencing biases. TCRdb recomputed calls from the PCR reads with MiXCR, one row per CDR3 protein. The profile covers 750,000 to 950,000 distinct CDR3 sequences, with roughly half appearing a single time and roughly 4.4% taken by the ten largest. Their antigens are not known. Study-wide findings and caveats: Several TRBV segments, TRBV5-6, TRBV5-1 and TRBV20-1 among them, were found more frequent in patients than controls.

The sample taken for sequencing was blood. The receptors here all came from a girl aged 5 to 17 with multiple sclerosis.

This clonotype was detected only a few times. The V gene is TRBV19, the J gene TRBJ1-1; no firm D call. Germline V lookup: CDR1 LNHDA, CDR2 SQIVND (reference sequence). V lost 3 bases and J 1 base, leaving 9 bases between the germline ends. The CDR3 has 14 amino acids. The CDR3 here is CASSIVGRNTEAFF. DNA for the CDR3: TGTGCCAGTAGTATCGTCGGGAGGAACACTGAAGCTTTCTTT.

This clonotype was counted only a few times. The CDR3 nucleotides are TGTGCCAGCAGCTCCTCCGGACGGGATGAGCAGTTCTTC. Its protein is CASSSSGRDEQFF. The gene calls are TRBV6-6 and TRBJ2-1, with D hard to call. Germline V gives CDR1 MNHNY, CDR2 SVGAGI (reference sequence). The CDR3 is made up of 13 amino acids. V gave up 6 bases and J gave up 8 bases, with 14 bases separating them.

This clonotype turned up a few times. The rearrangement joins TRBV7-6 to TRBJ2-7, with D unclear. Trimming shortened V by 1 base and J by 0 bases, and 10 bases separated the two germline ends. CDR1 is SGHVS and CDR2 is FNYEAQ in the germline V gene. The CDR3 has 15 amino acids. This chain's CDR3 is CASSLEAGTSYEQYF. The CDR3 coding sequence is TGTGCCAGCAGCTTAGAGGCAGGTACCTCCTACGAGCAGTACTTC. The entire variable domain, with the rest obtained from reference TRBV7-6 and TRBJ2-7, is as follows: GAGVSQSPRYKVTKRGQDVALRCDPISGHVSLYWYRQALGQGPEFLTYFNYEAQQDKSGLPNDRFSAERPEGSISTLTIQRTEQRDSAMYRCASSLEAGTSYEQYFGPGTRLTVT.

CDR3 sequence: CASNSAVSGNHEQFF. The CDR3 bases are TGTGCCAGCAATTCGGCTGTATCGGGTAACCATGAGCAGTTCTTC. The genes are TRBV6-6 and TRBJ2-1; D unclear. CDR3 length: 15 amino acids. V was shortened by 7 bases and J by 8 bases, with 21 bases between the two germline ends. Per germline, CDR1 MNHNY and CDR2 SVGAGI (reference sequence).

The CDR3 here is CASSFQRGGSYEQYF. DNA for the CDR3: TGTGCCAGCAGCTTCCAGCGGGGGGGGTCCTACGAGCAGTACTTC. The chain recombines TRBV7-9 with TRBJ2-7; TRBD2 agrees at 10 bases. Germline values: CDR1 SEHNR, CDR2 FQNEAQ (reference sequence). V trimming: 3 bases; J trimming: 1 base; junction bases outside the gene matches: 3. CDR3 size: 15 residues.

The CDR3, as DNA: TGTGCCAGCAGTGAATTGGGGCAGGGGCGAAACAATGAGCAGTTCTTC. Its protein product is CASSELGQGRNNEQFF. This sequence joins TRBV25-1 and TRBJ2-1; weak D call: TRBD1 (6 bases). This CDR3 is built from 16 residues. V was shortened by 1 base and J by 5 bases, with 15 bases between the two germline ends. The germline gives CDR1 MGHDK, CDR2 SYGVNS.

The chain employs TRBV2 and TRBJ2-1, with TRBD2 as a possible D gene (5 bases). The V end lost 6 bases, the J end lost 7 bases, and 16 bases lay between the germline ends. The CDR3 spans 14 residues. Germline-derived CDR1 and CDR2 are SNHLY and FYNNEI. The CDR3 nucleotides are TGTGCCAGCAGGGACTCCCCAGGTTGGAATGAGCAGTTCTTC. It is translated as CASRDSPGWNEQFF. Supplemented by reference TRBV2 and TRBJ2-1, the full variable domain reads EPEVTQTPSHQVTQMGQEVILRCVPISNHLYFYWYRQILGQKVEFLVSFYNNEISEKSEIFDDQFSVERPDGSNFTLKIRSTKLEDSAMYFCASRDSPGWNEQFFGPGTRLTVL.

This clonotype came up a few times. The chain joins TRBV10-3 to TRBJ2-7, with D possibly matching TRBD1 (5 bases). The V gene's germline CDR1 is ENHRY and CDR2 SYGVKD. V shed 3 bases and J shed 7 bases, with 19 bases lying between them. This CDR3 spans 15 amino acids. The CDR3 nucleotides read TGTGCCATCAGTGAACAGGATCTTCCTCTCAGGGAGCAGTACTTC. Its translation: CAISEQDLPLREQYF.

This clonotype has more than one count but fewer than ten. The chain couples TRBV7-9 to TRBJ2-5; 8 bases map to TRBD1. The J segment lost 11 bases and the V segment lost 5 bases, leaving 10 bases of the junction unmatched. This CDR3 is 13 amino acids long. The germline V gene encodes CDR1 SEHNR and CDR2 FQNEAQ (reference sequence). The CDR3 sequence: CASSPGTGDGQYF. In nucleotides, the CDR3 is TGTGCCAGCAGCCCAGGGACAGGCGATGGGCAGTACTTC.

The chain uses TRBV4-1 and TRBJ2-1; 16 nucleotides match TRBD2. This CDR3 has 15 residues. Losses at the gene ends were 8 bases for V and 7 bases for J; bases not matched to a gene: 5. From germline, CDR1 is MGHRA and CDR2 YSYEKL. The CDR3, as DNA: TGCGCCAGCGGGGGGACTAGCGGGAGGGTGAATGAGCAGTTCTTC. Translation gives CASGGTSGRVNEQFF.

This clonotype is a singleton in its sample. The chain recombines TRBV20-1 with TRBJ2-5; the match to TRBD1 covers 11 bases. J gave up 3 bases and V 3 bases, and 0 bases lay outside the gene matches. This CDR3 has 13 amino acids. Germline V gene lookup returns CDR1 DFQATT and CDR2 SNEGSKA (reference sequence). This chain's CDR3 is CSARGQGEETQYF. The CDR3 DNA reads TGCAGTGCTAGGGGACAGGGGGAAGAGACCCAGTACTTC.

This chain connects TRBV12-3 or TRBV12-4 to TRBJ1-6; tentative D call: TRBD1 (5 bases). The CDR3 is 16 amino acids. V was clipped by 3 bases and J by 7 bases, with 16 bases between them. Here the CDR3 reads CASSLVPGSTNSPLHF. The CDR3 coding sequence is TGTGCCAGCAGTTTGGTGCCAGGGAGCACCAATTCACCCCTCCACTTT.

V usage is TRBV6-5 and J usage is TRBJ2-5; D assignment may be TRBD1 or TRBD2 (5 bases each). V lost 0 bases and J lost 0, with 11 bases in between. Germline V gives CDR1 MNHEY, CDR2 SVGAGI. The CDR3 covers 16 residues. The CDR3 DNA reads TGTGCCAGCAGTTACTCGAGGGGCGGATACCAAGAGACCCAGTACTTC. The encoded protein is CASSYSRGGYQETQYF.

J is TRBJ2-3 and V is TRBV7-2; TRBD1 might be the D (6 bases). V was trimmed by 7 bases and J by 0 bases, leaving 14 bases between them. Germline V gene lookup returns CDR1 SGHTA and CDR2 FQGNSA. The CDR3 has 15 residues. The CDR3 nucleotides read TGTGCCAGCAAATTAGGGGGTTGGAGCACAGATACGCAGTATTTT. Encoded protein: CASKLGGWSTDTQYF. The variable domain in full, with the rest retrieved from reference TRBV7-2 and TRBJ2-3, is GAGVSQSPSNKVTEKGKDVELRCDPISGHTALYWYRQSLGQGLEFLIYFQGNSAPDKSGLPSDRFSAERTGGSVSTLTIQRTQQEDSAVYLCASKLGGWSTDTQYFGPGTRLTVL.

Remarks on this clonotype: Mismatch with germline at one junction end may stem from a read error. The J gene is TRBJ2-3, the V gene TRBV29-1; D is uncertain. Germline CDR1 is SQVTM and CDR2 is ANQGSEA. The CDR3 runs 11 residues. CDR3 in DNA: TGCGGCGTTGAAAGTCCAGATACGCAGTATTTT. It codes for CGVESPDTQYF.

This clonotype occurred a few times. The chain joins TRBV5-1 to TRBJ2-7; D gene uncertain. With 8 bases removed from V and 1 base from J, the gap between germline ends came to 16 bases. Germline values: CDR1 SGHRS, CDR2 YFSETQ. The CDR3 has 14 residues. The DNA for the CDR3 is TGCGCCAGTTCAGGCGGAAGTATATCCTACGAGCAGTACTTC. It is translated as CASSGGSISYEQYF.

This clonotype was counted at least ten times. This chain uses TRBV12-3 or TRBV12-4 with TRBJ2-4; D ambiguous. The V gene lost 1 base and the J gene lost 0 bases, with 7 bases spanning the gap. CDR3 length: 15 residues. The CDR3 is CASSLEGLAKNIQYF. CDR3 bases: TGTGCCAGCAGTTTAGAAGGGCTAGCCAAAAACATTCAGTACTTC.

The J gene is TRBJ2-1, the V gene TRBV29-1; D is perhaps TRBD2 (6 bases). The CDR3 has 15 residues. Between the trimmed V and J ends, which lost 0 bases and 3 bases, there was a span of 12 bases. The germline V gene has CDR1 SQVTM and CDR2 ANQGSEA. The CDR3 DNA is TGCAGCGTTGAAGACTTCCAGCGGGTCTACAATGAGCAGTTCTTC. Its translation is CSVEDFQRVYNEQFF.

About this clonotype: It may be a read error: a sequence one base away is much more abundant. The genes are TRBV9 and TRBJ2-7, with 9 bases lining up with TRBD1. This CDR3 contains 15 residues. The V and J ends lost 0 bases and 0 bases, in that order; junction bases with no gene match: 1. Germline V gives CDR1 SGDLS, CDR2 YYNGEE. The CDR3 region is CASSVGGQGSYEQYF. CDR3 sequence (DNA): TGTGCCAGCAGCGTAGGGGGACAGGGCTCCTACGAGCAGTACTTC.

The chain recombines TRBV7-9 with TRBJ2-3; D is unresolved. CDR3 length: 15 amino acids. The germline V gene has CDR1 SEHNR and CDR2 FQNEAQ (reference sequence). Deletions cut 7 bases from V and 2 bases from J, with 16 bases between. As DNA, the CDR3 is TGTGCCAGCACCAAGCTTAGGCCTTTCACAGATACGCAGTATTTT. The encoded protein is CASTKLRPFTDTQYF.